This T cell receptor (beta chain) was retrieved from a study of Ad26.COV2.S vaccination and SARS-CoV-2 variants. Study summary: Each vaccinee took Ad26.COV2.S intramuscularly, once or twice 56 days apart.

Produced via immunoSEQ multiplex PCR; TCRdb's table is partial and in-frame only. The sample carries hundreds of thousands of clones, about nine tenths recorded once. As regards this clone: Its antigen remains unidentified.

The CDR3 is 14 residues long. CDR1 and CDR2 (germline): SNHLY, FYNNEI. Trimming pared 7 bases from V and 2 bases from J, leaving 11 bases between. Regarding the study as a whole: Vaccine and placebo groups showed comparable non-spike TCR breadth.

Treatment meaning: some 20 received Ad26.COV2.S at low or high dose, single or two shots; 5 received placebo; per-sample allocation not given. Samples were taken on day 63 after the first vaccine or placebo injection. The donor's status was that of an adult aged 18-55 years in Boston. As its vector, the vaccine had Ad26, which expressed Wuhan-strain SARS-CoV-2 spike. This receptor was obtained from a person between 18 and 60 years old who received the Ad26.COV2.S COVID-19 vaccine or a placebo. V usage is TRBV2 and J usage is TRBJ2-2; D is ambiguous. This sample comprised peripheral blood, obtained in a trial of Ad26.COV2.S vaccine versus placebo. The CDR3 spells CASMRQRNTGELFF. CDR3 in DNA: TGTGCCAGCATGCGGCAGAGAAACACCGGGGAGCTGTTTTTT.